This T cell receptor (beta chain) was identified during a study of post-analysis software for immune sequencing data. Study-wide points: Included in a set of about five TRBV segments more frequent in patients than controls were TRBV5-6, TRBV5-1 and TRBV20-1. Strong co-clustering by F measure was seen for same-batch samples.

The CDR3 sequence is 16 residues long. V lost 6 bases and J lost 0; bases outside the gene matches: 5. CDR1 is MDHEN and CDR2 is SYDVKM in the germline V gene. Details on this clonotype: Antigen specificity is unknown.

Unique molecular identifiers were built into the TCR beta cDNA libraries. The T cell input of about 0.9 to 11 million gave about 470,000 cDNA molecules. TCRdb re-analysed the PCR reads in MiXCR, keeping a single row per CDR3 protein. Seen here are 430,000 or so distinct CDR3 sequences, 39% observed once, and the top ten hold under 9%. The chain combines TRBV28 with TRBJ2-3; 11 bases map to TRBD2. The sequence derives from a girl aged 2-10 years with multiple sclerosis. Material: blood. The CDR3 bases are TGTGCCAGCAGGTCACTAGCGGGGGCTAGCACAGATACGCAGTATTTT. It specifies CASRSLAGASTDTQYF.